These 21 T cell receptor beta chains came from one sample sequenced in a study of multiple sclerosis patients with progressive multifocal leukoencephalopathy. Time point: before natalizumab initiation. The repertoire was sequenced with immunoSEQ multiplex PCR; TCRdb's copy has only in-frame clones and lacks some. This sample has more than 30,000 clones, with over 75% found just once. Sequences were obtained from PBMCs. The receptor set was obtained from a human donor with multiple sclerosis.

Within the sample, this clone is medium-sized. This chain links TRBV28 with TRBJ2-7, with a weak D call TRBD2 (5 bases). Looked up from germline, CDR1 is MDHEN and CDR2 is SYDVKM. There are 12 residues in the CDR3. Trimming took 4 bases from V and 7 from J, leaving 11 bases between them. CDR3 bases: TGTGCCAGCAGTTGGGTAGAGGGAGAGCAGTACTTC. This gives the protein CASSWVEGEQYF.

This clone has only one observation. In nucleotides, the CDR3 is TGTGCCTGGAGTGTAGTCACAGGCGAAGCTTTCTTT. Translated, it gives CAWSVVTGEAFF. The V call is TRBV30, the J call TRBJ1-1; D possibly corresponds to TRBD1 (5 bases). CDR1 and CDR2 from the germline V gene are GTSNPN and SVGIG (reference sequence). Trimming took off 0 bases at V and 8 bases at J, with 10 bases between the two ends. The CDR3 has 12 amino acids.

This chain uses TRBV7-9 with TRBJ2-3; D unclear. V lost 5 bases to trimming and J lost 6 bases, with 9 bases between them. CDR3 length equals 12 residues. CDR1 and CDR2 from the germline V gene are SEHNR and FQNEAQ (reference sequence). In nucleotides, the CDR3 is TGTGCCAGCAGCACGACGACGGATACGCAGTATTTT. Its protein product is CASSTTTDTQYF.

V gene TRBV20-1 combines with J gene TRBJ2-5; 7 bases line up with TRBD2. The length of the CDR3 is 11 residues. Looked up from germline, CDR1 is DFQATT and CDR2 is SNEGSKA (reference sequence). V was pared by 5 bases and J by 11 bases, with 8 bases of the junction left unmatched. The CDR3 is CSAPLAWEQYF. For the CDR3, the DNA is TGCAGTGCTCCACTAGCGTGGGAGCAGTACTTC.

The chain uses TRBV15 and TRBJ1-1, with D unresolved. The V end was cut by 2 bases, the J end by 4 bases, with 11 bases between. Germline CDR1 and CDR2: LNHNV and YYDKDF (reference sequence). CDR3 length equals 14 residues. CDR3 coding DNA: TGTGCCACCAGCAGATCGCCCCTGGGCACTGAAGCTTTCTTT. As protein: CATSRSPLGTEAFF.

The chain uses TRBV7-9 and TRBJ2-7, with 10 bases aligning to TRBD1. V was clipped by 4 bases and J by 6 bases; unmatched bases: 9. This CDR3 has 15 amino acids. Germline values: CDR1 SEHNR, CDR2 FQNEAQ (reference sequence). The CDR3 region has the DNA TGTGCCAGCAGCTATACCGGGACAGGGGCCCGCGAGCAGTACTTC. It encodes CASSYTGTGAREQYF.

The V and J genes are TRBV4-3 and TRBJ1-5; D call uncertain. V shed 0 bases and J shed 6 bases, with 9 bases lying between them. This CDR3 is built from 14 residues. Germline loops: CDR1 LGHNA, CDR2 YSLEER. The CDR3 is CASSQEPGTQPQHF. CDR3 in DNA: TGCGCCAGCAGCCAAGAGCCGGGCACTCAGCCCCAGCATTTT.

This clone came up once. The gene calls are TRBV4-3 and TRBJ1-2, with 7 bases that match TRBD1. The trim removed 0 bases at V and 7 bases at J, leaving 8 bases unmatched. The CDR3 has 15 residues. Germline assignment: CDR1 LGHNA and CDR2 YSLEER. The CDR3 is CASSQEWRQGGGYTF. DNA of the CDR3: TGCGCCAGCAGCCAAGAGTGGAGACAGGGAGGTGGCTACACCTTC.

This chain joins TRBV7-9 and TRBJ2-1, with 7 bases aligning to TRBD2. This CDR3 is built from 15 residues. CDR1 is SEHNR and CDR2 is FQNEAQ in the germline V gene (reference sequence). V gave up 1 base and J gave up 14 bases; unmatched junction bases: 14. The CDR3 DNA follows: TGTGCCAGCAGCTTAGGGAGCGGGGCCCCCAATGGGAAGTTCTTC. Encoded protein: CASSLGSGAPNGKFF.

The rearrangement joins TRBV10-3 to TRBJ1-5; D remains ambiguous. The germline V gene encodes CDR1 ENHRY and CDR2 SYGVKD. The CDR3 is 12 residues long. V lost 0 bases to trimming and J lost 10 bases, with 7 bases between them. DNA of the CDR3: TGTGCCATCAGTGAGTCAAGCCTCCCCCAGCATTTT. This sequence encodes CAISESSLPQHF.

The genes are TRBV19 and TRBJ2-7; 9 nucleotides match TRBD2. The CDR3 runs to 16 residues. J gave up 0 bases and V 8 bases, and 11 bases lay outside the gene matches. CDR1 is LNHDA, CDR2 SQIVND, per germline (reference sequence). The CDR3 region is CASSRAGGPPSYEQYF. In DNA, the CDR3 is TGTGCCAGTTCCCGAGCGGGAGGACCCCCCTCCTACGAGCAGTACTTC.

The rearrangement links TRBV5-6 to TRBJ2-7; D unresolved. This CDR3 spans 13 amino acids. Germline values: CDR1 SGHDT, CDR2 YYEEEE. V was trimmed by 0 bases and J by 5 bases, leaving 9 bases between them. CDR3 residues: CASSLVVKDEQYF. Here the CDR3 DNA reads TGTGCCAGCAGCTTGGTAGTAAAGGACGAGCAGTACTTC.

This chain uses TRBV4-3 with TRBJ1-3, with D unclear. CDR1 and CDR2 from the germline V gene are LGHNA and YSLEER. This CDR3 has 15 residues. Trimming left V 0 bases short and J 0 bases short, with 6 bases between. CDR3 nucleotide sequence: TGCGCCAGCAGCCAAGACAGCTACTCTGGAAACACCATATATTTT. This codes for CASSQDSYSGNTIYF.

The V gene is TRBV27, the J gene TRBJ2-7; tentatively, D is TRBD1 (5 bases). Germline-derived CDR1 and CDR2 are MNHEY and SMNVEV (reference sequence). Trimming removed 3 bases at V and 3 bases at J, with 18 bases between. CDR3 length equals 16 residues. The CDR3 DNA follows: TGTGCCAGCAGTTTTCTACAGGACAATCGCCTCTACGAGCAGTACTTC. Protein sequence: CASSFLQDNRLYEQYF.

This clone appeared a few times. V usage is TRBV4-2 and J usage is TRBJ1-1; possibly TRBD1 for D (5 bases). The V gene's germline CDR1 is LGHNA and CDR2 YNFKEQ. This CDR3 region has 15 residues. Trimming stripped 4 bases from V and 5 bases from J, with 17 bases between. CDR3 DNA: TGTGCCAGCAGCCCCGAGGGATGGGGGGAGACTGAAGCTTTCTTT. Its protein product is CASSPEGWGETEAFF.

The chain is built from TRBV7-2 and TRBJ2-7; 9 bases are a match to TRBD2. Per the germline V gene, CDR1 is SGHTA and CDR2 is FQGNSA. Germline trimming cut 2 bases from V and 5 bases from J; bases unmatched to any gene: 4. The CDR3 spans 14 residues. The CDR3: CASSLYGGRDEQYF. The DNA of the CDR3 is TGTGCCAGCAGCTTATATGGCGGGAGGGACGAGCAGTACTTC.

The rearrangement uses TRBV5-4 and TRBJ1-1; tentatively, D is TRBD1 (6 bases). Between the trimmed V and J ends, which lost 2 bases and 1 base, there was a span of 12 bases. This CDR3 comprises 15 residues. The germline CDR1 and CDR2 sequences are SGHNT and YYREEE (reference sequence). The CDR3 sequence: CASSLGGGTNTEAFF. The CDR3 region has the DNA TGTGCCAGCAGCTTAGGGGGGGGAACGAACACTGAAGCTTTCTTT.

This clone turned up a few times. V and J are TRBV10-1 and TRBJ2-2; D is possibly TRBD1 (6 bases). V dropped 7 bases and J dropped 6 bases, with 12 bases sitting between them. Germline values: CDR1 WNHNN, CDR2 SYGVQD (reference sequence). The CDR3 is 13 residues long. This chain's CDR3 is CASKSQGSGELFF. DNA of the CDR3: TGCGCCAGCAAGTCCCAGGGGTCCGGGGAGCTGTTTTTT.

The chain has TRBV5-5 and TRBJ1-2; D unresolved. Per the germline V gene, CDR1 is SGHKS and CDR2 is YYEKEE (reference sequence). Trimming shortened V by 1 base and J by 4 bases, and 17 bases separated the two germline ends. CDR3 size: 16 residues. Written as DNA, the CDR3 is TGTGCCAGCAGCTTGATCTCTAGGGTCCCTCCCTATGGCTACACCTTC. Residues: CASSLISRVPPYGYTF.

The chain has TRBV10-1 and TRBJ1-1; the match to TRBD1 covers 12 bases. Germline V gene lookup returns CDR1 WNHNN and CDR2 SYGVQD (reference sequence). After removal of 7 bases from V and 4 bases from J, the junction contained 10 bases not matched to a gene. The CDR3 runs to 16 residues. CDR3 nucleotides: TGCGCCAGCAACAAAGGGACAGGGGGCCTCGGCACTGAAGCTTTCTTT. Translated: CASNKGTGGLGTEAFF.

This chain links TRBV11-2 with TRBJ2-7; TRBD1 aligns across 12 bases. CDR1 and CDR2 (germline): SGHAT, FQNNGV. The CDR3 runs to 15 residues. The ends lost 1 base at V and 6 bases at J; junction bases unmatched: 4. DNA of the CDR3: TGTGCCAGCAGCTTAGCGGCGGGACAGGGGGCCGAGCAGTACTTC. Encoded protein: CASSLAAGQGAEQYF.